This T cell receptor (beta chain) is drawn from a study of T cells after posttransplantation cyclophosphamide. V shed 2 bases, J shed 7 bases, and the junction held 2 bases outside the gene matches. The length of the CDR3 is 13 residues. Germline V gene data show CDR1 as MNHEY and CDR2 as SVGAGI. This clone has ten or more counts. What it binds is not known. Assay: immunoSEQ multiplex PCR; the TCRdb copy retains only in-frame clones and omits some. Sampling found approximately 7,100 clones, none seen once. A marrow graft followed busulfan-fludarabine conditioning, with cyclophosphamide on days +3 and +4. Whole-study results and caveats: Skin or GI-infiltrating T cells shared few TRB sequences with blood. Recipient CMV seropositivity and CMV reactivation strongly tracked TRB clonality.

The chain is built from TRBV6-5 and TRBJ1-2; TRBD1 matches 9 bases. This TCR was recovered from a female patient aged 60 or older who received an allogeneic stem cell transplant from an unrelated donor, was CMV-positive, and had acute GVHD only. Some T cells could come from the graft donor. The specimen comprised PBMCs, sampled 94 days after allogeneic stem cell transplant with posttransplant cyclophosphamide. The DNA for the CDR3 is TGTGCCAGCAGTTACCGACAGGGGGGTGGCTACACCTTC. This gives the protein CASSYRQGGGYTF.